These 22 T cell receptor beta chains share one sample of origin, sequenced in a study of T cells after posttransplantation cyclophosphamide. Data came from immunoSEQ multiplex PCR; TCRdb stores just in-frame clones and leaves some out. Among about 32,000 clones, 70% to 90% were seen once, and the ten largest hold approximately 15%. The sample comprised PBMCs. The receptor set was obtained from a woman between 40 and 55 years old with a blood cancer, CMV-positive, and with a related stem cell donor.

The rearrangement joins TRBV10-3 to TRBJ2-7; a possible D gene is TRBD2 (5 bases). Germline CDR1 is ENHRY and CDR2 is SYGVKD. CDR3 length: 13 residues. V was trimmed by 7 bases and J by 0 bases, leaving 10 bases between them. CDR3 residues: CAIKGSDSYEQYF. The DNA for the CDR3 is TGTGCCATCAAGGGTAGCGACTCCTACGAGCAGTACTTC.

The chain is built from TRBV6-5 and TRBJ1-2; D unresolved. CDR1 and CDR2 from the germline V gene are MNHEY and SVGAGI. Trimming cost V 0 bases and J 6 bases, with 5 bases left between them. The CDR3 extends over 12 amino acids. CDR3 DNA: TGTGCCAGCAGTTACTCCGGGGATGGCTACACCTTC. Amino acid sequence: CASSYSGDGYTF.

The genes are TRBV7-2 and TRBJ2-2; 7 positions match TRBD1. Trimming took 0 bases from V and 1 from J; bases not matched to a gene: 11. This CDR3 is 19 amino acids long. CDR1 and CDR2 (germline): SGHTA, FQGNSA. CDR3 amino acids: CASSLARQGTHLNTGELFF. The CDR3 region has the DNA TGTGCCAGCAGCTTAGCGAGACAGGGTACTCACCTGAACACCGGGGAGCTGTTTTTT.

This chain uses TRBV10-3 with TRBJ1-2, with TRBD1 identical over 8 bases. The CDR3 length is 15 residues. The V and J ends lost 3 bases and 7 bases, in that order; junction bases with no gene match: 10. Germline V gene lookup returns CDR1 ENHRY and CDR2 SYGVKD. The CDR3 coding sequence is TGTGCCATCAGTGATGGTGGGCAGGGGGCCGGTGGCTACACCTTC. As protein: CAISDGGQGAGGYTF.

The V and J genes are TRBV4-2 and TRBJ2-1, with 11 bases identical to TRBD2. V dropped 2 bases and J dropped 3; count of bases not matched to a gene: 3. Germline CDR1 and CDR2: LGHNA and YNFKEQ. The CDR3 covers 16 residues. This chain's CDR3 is CASSQLGLAGYNEQFF. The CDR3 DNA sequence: TGTGCCAGCAGCCAACTCGGACTAGCGGGCTACAATGAGCAGTTCTTC.

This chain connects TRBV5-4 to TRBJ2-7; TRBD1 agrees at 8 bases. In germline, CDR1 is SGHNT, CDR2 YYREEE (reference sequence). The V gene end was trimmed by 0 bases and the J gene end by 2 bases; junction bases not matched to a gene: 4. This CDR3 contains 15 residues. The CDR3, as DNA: TGTGCCAGCAGCTTGGAGCCGGGACAGGCCTACGAGCAGTACTTC. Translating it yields CASSLEPGQAYEQYF. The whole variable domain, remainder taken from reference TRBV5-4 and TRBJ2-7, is ETGVTQSPTHLIKTRGQQVTLRCSSQSGHNTVSWYQQALGQGPQFIFQYYREEENGRGNFPPRFSGLQFPNYSSELNVNALELDDSALYLCASSLEPGQAYEQYFGPGTRLTVT.

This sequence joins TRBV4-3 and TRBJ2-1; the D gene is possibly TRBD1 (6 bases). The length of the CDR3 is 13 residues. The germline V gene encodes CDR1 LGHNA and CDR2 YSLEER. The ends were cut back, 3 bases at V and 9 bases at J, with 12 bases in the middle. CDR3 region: CASSQEEGVEQFF. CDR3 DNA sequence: TGCGCCAGCAGCCAGGAAGAGGGGGTTGAGCAGTTCTTC.

The CDR3 here is CASSNTNQGGNTEAFF. The DNA for the CDR3 is TGTGCCAGCTCCAACACAAACCAGGGGGGAAACACTGAAGCTTTCTTT. V usage is TRBV18 and J usage is TRBJ1-1; 7 bases line up with TRBD1. Germline-derived CDR1 and CDR2 are KGHSH and LQKENI. The trim removed 6 bases at V and 2 bases at J, leaving 12 bases unmatched. The CDR3 has 16 amino acids.

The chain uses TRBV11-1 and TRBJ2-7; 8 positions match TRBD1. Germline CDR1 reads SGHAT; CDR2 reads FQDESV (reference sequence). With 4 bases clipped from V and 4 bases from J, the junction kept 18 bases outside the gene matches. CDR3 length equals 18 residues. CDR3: CASSSGQVRTRSSYEQYF. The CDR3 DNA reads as TGTGCCAGCAGCTCGGGACAGGTCCGCACTAGATCTTCTTACGAGCAGTACTTC.

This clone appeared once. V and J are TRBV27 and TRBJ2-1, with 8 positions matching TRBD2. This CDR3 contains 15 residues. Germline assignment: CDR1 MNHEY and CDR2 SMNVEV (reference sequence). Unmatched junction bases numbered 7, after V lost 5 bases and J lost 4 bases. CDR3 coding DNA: TGTGCCAGCAGTCCCGGGACTAGGATTTACAATGAGCAGTTCTTC. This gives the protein CASSPGTRIYNEQFF.

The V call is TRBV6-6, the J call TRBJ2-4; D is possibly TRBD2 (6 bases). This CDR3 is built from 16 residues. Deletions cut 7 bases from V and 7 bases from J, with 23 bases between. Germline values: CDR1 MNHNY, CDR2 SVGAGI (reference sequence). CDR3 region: CASNLNLGYGGNIQYF. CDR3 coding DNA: TGTGCCAGCAACCTGAACTTGGGGTATGGAGGGAACATTCAGTACTTC.

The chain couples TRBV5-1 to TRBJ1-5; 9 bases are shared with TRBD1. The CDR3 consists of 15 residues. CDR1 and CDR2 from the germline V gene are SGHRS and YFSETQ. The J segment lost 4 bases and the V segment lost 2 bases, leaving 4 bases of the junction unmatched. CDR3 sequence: CASSFGTGTNQPQHF. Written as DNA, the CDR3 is TGCGCCAGCAGCTTCGGGACAGGGACAAATCAGCCCCAGCATTTT.

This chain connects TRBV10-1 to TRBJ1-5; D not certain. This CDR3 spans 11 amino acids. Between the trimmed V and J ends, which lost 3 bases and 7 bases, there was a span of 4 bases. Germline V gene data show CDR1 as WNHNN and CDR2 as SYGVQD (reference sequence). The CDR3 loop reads CASSDGQPQHF. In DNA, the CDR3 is TGCGCCAGCAGTGATGGCCAGCCCCAGCATTTT.

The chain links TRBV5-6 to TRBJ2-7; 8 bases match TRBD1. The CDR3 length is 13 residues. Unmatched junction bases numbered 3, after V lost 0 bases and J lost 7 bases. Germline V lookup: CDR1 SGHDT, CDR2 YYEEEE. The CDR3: CASSLATGGEQYF. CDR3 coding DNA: TGTGCCAGCAGCTTGGCCACAGGGGGGGAGCAGTACTTC.

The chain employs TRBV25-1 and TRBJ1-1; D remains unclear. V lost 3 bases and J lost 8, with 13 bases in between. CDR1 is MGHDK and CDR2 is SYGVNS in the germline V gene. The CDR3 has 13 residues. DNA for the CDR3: TGTGCCAGCAGTGACAGGAAAGCAATAGAAGCTTTCTTT. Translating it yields CASSDRKAIEAFF. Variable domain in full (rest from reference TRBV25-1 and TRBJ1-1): EADIYQTPRYLVIGTGKKITLECSQTMGHDKMYWYQQDPGMELHLIHYSYGVNSTEKGDLSSESTVSRIRTEHFPLTLESARPSHTSQYLCASSDRKAIEAFFGQGTRLTVV.

The CDR3 here is CASSPGGSGETQYF. The CDR3 DNA sequence: TGTGCCAGCAGCCCCGGGGGGTCAGGCGAGACCCAGTACTTC. This sequence joins TRBV7-2 and TRBJ2-5; 7 positions agree with TRBD2. Germline loops: CDR1 SGHTA, CDR2 FQGNSA. This CDR3 contains 14 residues. After removal of 5 bases from V and 5 bases from J, the junction contained 8 bases not matched to a gene. The whole variable domain, filled in from reference TRBV7-2 and TRBJ2-5, reads GAGVSQSPSNKVTEKGKDVELRCDPISGHTALYWYRQSLGQGLEFLIYFQGNSAPDKSGLPSDRFSAERTGGSVSTLTIQRTQQEDSAVYLCASSPGGSGETQYFGPGTRLLVL.

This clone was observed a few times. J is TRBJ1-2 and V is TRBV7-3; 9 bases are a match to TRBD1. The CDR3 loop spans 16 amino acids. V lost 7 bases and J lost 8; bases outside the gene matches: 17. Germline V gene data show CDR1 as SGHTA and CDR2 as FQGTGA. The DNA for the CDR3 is TGTGCCAGCACCTATCAAACAGGGGGCGGTGATCGAGGCTACACCTTC. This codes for CASTYQTGGGDRGYTF.

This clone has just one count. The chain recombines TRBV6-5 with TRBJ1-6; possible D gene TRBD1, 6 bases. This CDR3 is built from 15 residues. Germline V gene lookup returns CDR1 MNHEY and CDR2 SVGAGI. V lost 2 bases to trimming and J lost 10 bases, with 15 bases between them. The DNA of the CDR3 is TGTGCCAGCAGTTACGGCGGGGGCGTACAGTCACCCCTCCACTTT. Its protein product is CASSYGGGVQSPLHF.

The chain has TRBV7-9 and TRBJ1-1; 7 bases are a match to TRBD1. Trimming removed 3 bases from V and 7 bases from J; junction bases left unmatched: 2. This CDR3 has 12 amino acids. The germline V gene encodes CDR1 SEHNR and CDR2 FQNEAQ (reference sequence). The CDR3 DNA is TGTGCCAGCAGCTTCGGGGACAGTGAAGCTTTCTTT. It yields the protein CASSFGDSEAFF.

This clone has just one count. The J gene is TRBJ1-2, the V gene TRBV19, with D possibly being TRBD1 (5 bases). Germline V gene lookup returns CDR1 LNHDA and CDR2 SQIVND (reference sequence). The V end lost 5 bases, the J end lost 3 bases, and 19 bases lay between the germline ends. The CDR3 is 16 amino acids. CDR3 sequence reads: CASSGNRRGKDYGYTF. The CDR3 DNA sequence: TGTGCCAGTAGTGGGAATAGGAGGGGAAAGGACTATGGCTACACCTTC.

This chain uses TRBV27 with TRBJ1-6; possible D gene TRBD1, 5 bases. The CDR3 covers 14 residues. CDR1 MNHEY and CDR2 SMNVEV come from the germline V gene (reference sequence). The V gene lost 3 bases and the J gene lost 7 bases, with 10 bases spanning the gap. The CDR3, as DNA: TGTGCCAGCAGTTTTAACCGGGGGAATTCACCCCTCCACTTT. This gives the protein CASSFNRGNSPLHF.

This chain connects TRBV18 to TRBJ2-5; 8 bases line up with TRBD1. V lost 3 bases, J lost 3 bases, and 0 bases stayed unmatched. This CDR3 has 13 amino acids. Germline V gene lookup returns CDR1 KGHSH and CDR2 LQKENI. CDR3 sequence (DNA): TGTGCCAGCTCACCGGGACAGGAAGAGACCCAGTACTTC. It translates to CASSPGQEETQYF.